This is a list of T cell receptor beta chains from one sample in a study of blood T cells in healthy people across ages. One entry per CDR3 protein results from TCRdb running MiXCR on the 5' RACE reads. Of approximately 800,000 distinct CDR3 sequences in the sample, about half are singletons; the top ten hold about a sixth. Sequenced sample: blood. The source is a man older than 75 in good health. The CDR3 runs from the conserved cysteine through the conserved F or W. The order of the fields is D gene, clone size, J gene, V gene, CDR3 protein, CDR3 DNA. D genes are given only for firm matches. Only some rows state a clone size, as once, few, many or a class for expanded clones.

D gene: .
clone size: .
J gene: TRBJ2-7
V gene: TRBV5-5
CDR3 protein: CASSLSGLTYEQYF
CDR3 DNA: TGTGCCAGCAGCTTGTCGGGCCTAACCTACGAGCAGTACTTC

D gene: .
clone size: .
J gene: TRBJ2-7
V gene: TRBV21-1
CDR3 protein: CASSSGTLDEQYF
CDR3 DNA: TGTGCCAGCAGCTCCGGGACCTTAGACGAGCAGTACTTC

D gene: TRBD2
clone size: .
J gene: TRBJ2-7
V gene: TRBV20-1
CDR3 protein: CSARVPAGGKSYEQYF
CDR3 DNA: TGCAGTGCTAGAGTCCCAGCGGGGGGGAAATCCTACGAGCAGTACTTC

D gene: .
clone size: .
J gene: TRBJ2-7
V gene: TRBV15
CDR3 protein: CATSRVGTDYEQYF
CDR3 DNA: TGTGCCACCAGCAGAGTGGGGACGGACTACGAGCAGTACTTC

D gene: .
clone size: .
J gene: TRBJ1-2
V gene: TRBV3-1
CDR3 protein: CASSRDTSNYGYTF
CDR3 DNA: TGTGCCAGCAGCCGGGACACCTCTAACTATGGCTACACCTTC

D gene: TRBD2
clone size: .
J gene: TRBJ2-3
V gene: TRBV6-5
CDR3 protein: CASSYLGTSGSASTDTQYF
CDR3 DNA: TGTGCCAGCAGTTACCTTGGGACTAGCGGAAGCGCTAGCACAGATACGCAGTATTTT

D gene: TRBD1
clone size: .
J gene: TRBJ2-1
V gene: TRBV29-1
CDR3 protein: CSYRDREVNEQFF
CDR3 DNA: TGCAGCTACCGGGACAGGGAAGTCAATGAGCAGTTCTTC

D gene: .
clone size: .
J gene: TRBJ2-5
V gene: TRBV10-3
CDR3 protein: CAISESSVETQYF
CDR3 DNA: TGTGCCATCAGTGAGTCCTCGGTCGAGACCCAGTACTTC

D gene: .
clone size: once
J gene: TRBJ2-1
V gene: TRBV3-1
CDR3 protein: CASSQGVGSYNEQFF
CDR3 DNA: TGTGCCAGCAGCCAGGGAGTCGGCTCCTACAATGAGCAGTTCTTC

D gene: .
clone size: few
J gene: TRBJ2-5
V gene: TRBV2
CDR3 protein: CASSEIYLGGGTQYF
CDR3 DNA: TGTGCCAGCAGTGAGATTTATCTCGGAGGGGGGACCCAGTACTTC

D gene: .
clone size: few
J gene: TRBJ2-3
V gene: TRBV20-1
CDR3 protein: CSARPSPGLTFTDTQYF
CDR3 DNA: TGCAGTGCTAGACCTTCACCGGGACTCACTTTCACAGATACGCAGTATTTT

D gene: TRBD2
clone size: .
J gene: TRBJ2-5
V gene: TRBV7-7
CDR3 protein: CASSPGLAGWKTQYF
CDR3 DNA: TGTGCTAGCAGCCCGGGACTAGCGGGATGGAAGACCCAGTACTTC

D gene: TRBD2
clone size: .
J gene: TRBJ2-7
V gene: TRBV7-2
CDR3 protein: CASSRTTSGVYEQYF
CDR3 DNA: TGTGCCAGCAGCCGGACAACTAGCGGGGTCTACGAGCAGTACTTC

D gene: .
clone size: few
J gene: TRBJ2-1
V gene: TRBV27
CDR3 protein: CASSLNLELAGHNEQFF
CDR3 DNA: TGTGCCAGCAGTTTAAACTTAGAGTTGGCAGGCCACAATGAGCAGTTCTTC

D gene: .
clone size: .
J gene: TRBJ2-1
V gene: TRBV5-1
CDR3 protein: CASSFGYSYNEQFF
CDR3 DNA: TGCGCCAGCAGCTTCGGCTATTCCTACAATGAGCAGTTCTTC

D gene: .
clone size: .
J gene: TRBJ2-7
V gene: TRBV7-3
CDR3 protein: CASSLTFGSSYNEQYF
CDR3 DNA: TGTGCCAGCAGCTTAACGTTTGGGAGCTCCTACAATGAGCAGTACTTC

D gene: TRBD1
clone size: .
J gene: TRBJ2-1
V gene: TRBV7-6
CDR3 protein: CASSLAPTGTGSHEQFF
CDR3 DNA: TGTGCCAGCAGCTTAGCACCCACCGGGACAGGGAGCCATGAGCAGTTCTTC

D gene: .
clone size: few
J gene: TRBJ2-3
V gene: TRBV11-3
CDR3 protein: CASSFGPGTDTQYF
CDR3 DNA: .

D gene: .
clone size: .
J gene: TRBJ1-1
V gene: TRBV4-1
CDR3 protein: CASSQAGAANTEAFF
CDR3 DNA: TGCGCCAGCAGCCAAGCGGGAGCGGCGAACACTGAAGCTTTCTTT

D gene: TRBD1
clone size: .
J gene: TRBJ1-6
V gene: TRBV10-3
CDR3 protein: CATSLNRGADSPLHF
CDR3 DNA: TGTGCCACCAGCCTAAACAGGGGCGCCGATTCACCCCTCCACTTT

D gene: TRBD2
clone size: .
J gene: TRBJ2-3
V gene: TRBV9
CDR3 protein: CASSATSGTDTQYF
CDR3 DNA: TGTGCCAGCAGTGCGACTAGCGGGACAGATACGCAGTATTTT

D gene: .
clone size: many
J gene: TRBJ2-7
V gene: TRBV3-1
CDR3 protein: CASSQYSRDSYEQYF
CDR3 DNA: TGTGCCAGCAGCCAATACTCACGAGACAGCTACGAGCAGTACTTC

D gene: TRBD1
clone size: .
J gene: TRBJ2-5
V gene: TRBV2
CDR3 protein: CASSEGTGGENQETQYF
CDR3 DNA: TGTGCCAGCAGTGAGGGGACAGGGGGCGAGAACCAAGAGACCCAGTACTTC

D gene: .
clone size: few
J gene: TRBJ2-3
V gene: TRBV3-1
CDR3 protein: CASSQERRVIDTQYF
CDR3 DNA: TGTGCCAGCAGCCAAGAACGGCGGGTAATAGATACGCAGTATTTT

D gene: .
clone size: .
J gene: TRBJ2-3
V gene: TRBV6-6
CDR3 protein: CASNDRVGLTQYF
CDR3 DNA: TGTGCCAGCAACGACCGGGTGGGGCTTACGCAGTATTTT

D gene: TRBD1
clone size: .
J gene: TRBJ1-1
V gene: TRBV10-3
CDR3 protein: CAISKTGGGTEAFF
CDR3 DNA: TGTGCCATCAGTAAGACAGGGGGAGGTACTGAAGCTTTCTTT

D gene: TRBD2
clone size: .
J gene: TRBJ2-2
V gene: TRBV12-3/TRBV12-4
CDR3 protein: CASSLSGRVGGELFF
CDR3 DNA: TGTGCCAGCAGTTTAAGCGGGAGGGTAGGCGGGGAGCTGTTTTTT

D gene: .
clone size: .
J gene: TRBJ2-1
V gene: TRBV27
CDR3 protein: CASKRAELGEQFF
CDR3 DNA: TGTGCCAGCAAAAGAGCGGAACTGGGTGAGCAGTTCTTC

D gene: .
clone size: .
J gene: TRBJ2-1
V gene: TRBV7-6
CDR3 protein: CASSLDAGSFYNEQFF
CDR3 DNA: TGTGCCAGCAGCTTAGACGCGGGGAGCTTCTACAATGAGCAGTTCTTC

D gene: .
clone size: few
J gene: TRBJ2-7
V gene: TRBV5-4
CDR3 protein: CASSLRNRTYEQYF
CDR3 DNA: TGTGCCAGCAGCTTGAGGAACAGAACTTACGAGCAGTACTTC

D gene: TRBD2
clone size: many
J gene: TRBJ2-1
V gene: TRBV5-1
CDR3 protein: CASSLGLAGGNEQFF
CDR3 DNA: TGCGCCAGCAGCTTAGGACTAGCGGGAGGAAATGAGCAGTTCTTC

D gene: TRBD2
clone size: few
J gene: TRBJ2-6
V gene: TRBV12-3/TRBV12-4
CDR3 protein: CASRTSGSSGANVLTF
CDR3 DNA: TGTGCCAGCAGGACTAGCGGTAGCTCTGGGGCCAACGTCCTGACTTTC

D gene: TRBD2
clone size: many
J gene: TRBJ2-1
V gene: TRBV5-1
CDR3 protein: CASSLASASGYNEQFF
CDR3 DNA: TGCGCCAGCAGCTTGGCGTCGGCTAGCGGGTACAATGAGCAGTTCTTC

D gene: .
clone size: few
J gene: TRBJ2-3
V gene: TRBV29-1
CDR3 protein: CSVGSYFTDTQYF
CDR3 DNA: TGCAGCGTTGGGAGCTATTTCACAGATACGCAGTATTTT

D gene: TRBD1
clone size: few
J gene: TRBJ2-6
V gene: TRBV6-4
CDR3 protein: CASSDYPGGSGANVLTF
CDR3 DNA: TGTGCCAGCAGTGATTATCCAGGGGGCTCTGGGGCCAACGTCCTGACTTTC